These 5 T cell receptor beta chains originate from one sample sequenced in a study of tumor-infiltrating lymphocytes in primary liver carcinoma. Both RNA and DNA were isolated together from about 21-30 mg of bulk tissue that had not been sorted. With roughly 500 ng total RNA as template and a constant-region primer, TCR beta cDNA was made. ARM-PCR, slightly modified, supplied the TCR beta libraries through three nested multiplex PCR rounds. Each of the first two PCR rounds ran around 10 cycles with TRBV1-TRBV30 forward and C-beta reverse primers. From the multiplex PCR reads, TCRdb called clonotypes with MiXCR, one entry per CDR3 protein. The sample records approximately 110,000 distinct CDR3 sequences, 64% being singletons. The sample comprised liver tumor tissue from sampling region 3. Subset in this sample: tumor region T3, left-lateral pole. The origin of the receptors is a woman aged 55-75 years with primary liver carcinoma and hepatitis B virus infection.

This clonotype was detected only once. It may be a read error: a sequence one base away is much more abundant. The V gene is TRBV10-3, the J gene TRBJ1-2; TRBD1 might be the D (6 bases). CDR3 size: 13 residues. CDR1 and CDR2 (germline): ENHRY, SYGVKD. Trimming left V 0 bases short and J 9 bases short, with 11 bases between. Here the CDR3 reads CAISESRGLSYTF. The CDR3 nucleotides are TGTGCCATCAGTGAGTCGCGGGGGCTTAGCTACACCTTC.

A word on this clonotype: The junction does not match germline at one end; this may be a read error. The chain couples TRBV11-2 to TRBJ2-1, with D tentatively TRBD2 (5 bases). CDR1 SGHAT and CDR2 FQNNGV come from the germline V gene. The length of the CDR3 is 13 residues. The chain's CDR3 is CVSNLGLTNVQFF. The DNA for the CDR3 is TGTGTCAGCAACTTAGGACTTACCAATGTGCAGTTCTTC.

Note on this clonotype: Its ends do not fully match the called genes, so a read error is possible. The gene calls are TRBV11-2 and TRBJ2-1, with D perhaps TRBD2 (7 bases). CDR1 is SGHAT and CDR2 is FQNNGV in the germline V gene. The length of the CDR3 is 17 residues. The CDR3 DNA reads as TGTGCCGGCAGCAGGAGACTAGGGGGAGGGCCGAGGGATGAGCAGTTCTTC. This codes for CAGSRRLGGGPRDEQFF. The variable domain in full, completed from reference TRBV11-2 and TRBJ2-1, reads EAGVAQSPRYKIIEKRQSVAFWCNPISGHATLYWYQQILGQGPKLLIQFQNNGVVDDSQLPKDRFSAERLKGVDSTLKIQPAKLEDSAVYLCAGSRRLGGGPRDEQFFGPGTRLTVL.

This clonotype is classed as medium-sized (0.01 to 0.1%). The chain links TRBV11-2 to TRBJ1-1, with D hard to call. With 1 base removed from V and 5 bases from J, the gap between germline ends came to 14 bases. Germline CDR1 SGHAT, CDR2 FQNNGV. This CDR3 region has 15 residues. CDR3 loop: CASSLARVGGTEAFF. The CDR3 nucleotides read TGTGCCAGCAGCTTAGCGAGGGTGGGCGGGACTGAAGCTTTCTTT.

About this clonotype: Likely a read error: the CDR3 ends without its conserved phenylalanine or tryptophan. The limits of the CDR3 on the DNA are not certain, so only TCRdb's listed CDR3 is given. The rearrangement links TRBV11-2 to TRBJ2-7; no check of the table's D call, TRBD2, against the DNA was made. CDR1 and CDR2 from the germline V gene are SGHAT and FQNNGV. The CDR3 is 11 amino acids in total, end residues counted. This CDR3 is CACSSAGSLEY.